This record concerns one TCR beta chain sequence. Its antigen is not known. These data belong to a study of T cell responses to AZD1222 COVID-19 vaccine. Study outcomes and limitations: Of spike-specific TCRs, nearly half reportedly target regions left unmutated in variants. Females outnumbered males among donors, who were mostly white British; clonal diversity was possibly underestimated. An increase in Spike-specific TCR breadth and depth was observed after two AZD1222 doses.

The table came from immunoSEQ multiplex PCR; TCRdb's copy has only in-frame clones and leaves some out. The sample gives more than 65,000 clones, 80% to 90% of which show up once; approximately 3.6% is in the top ten. The germline CDR1 and CDR2 sequences are SNHLY and FYNNEI. V dropped 3 bases and J dropped 3 bases, with 11 bases sitting between them. The CDR3 has 14 amino acids. Second-dose intervals of approximately 4 or approximately 12 weeks were pooled. This TCR came from an adult who received the AZD1222 COVID-19 vaccine. This rearrangement joins TRBV2 to TRBJ1-2, with no clear D. The input for sequencing was peripheral blood, taken 28 days after the second AZD1222 dose. CDR3 nucleotides: TGTGCCAGCAGTGAGGCAGAGATTTACTATGGCTACACCTTC. Residues: CASSEAEIYYGYTF.